This T cell receptor (beta chain) emerged from a study of blood T cells in healthy people across ages. The second PCR ran roughly 6 to 11 cycles with a sample-barcoded 5' primer and J-beta primers. TCRdb fed the 5' RACE reads into MiXCR, producing one record per CDR3 protein. The sample includes 1.5 million to 2 million distinct CDR3 sequences, 25% to 30% of them seen just once. The V gene lost 4 bases and the J gene lost 0 bases, with 26 bases spanning the gap. The CDR3 loop spans 19 amino acids. The V gene's germline CDR1 is DFQATT and CDR2 SNEGSKA (reference sequence). Sequencing was done on a sample of blood. V gene TRBV20-1 combines with J gene TRBJ2-3, with D possibly being TRBD2 (5 bases). The clonotype originates from a woman younger than 45 in good health. In nucleotides, the CDR3 is TGCAGTGCTATCCCCCCCCGGGGTCTCGCAGGTTACAGCACAGATACGCAGTATTTT. Its translation is CSAIPPRGLAGYSTDTQYF.